This T cell receptor beta chain emerged from a study of blood T cells in healthy people across ages. The CDR3 has 15 amino acids. With 0 bases removed from V and 7 bases from J, the gap between germline ends came to 13 bases. The V gene's germline CDR1 is DFQATT and CDR2 SNEGSKA (reference sequence). Combining a sample-barcoded 5' primer with a J-beta primer mix, a second PCR ran for about 7 to 11 cycles. Each sample yielded at least 2.5 million CDR3-containing paired-end reads. Using its own MiXCR run on the 5' RACE reads, TCRdb lists one record per CDR3 protein. The sample has roughly 1,800,000 distinct CDR3 sequences, less than 50% seen once; the top ten hold roughly 2%.

The gene calls are TRBV20-1 and TRBJ1-6; tentatively, D is TRBD1 (6 bases). Specimen: blood. The clonotype was recovered from a woman aged 40 to 50 in good health. CDR3 sequence: CSARDRTGQNSPLHF. Written as DNA, the CDR3 is TGCAGTGCTAGAGATCGAACAGGGCAGAATTCACCCCTCCACTTT.